One and the same sample provided the 22 T cell receptor beta chains below, sequenced in a study of early T cells in non-severe SARS-CoV-2 infection. TCRdb analysed the 5' RACE reads with MiXCR anew, one entry per CDR3 protein. The table shows about 64,000 distinct CDR3 sequences, with around 21% occurring only once. Sequencing was performed on whole blood, taken at baseline. The receptors come from an adult who was a healthcare worker with PCR-confirmed SARS-CoV-2 infection or an uninfected control (not recorded which).

The sample holds many counts of this clonotype. The chain combines TRBV25-1 with TRBJ2-7; D gene unclear. The ends were cut back, 1 base at V and 3 bases at J, with 10 bases in the middle. Germline CDR1 MGHDK, CDR2 SYGVNS. The CDR3 length is 14 residues. The CDR3 DNA reads TGTGCCAGCAGTGAATCTCCACGATACTACGAGCAGTACTTC. Its protein is CASSESPRYYEQYF.

The J gene is TRBJ2-2, the V gene TRBV7-9; D is uncertain. This CDR3 has 14 amino acids. Trimming removed 3 bases at V and 4 bases at J, with 9 bases between. Germline loops: CDR1 SEHNR, CDR2 FQNEAQ (reference sequence). CDR3 in amino acids: CASSLKGGTGELFF. The CDR3 nucleotides are TGTGCCAGCAGCTTGAAGGGTGGCACCGGGGAGCTGTTTTTT.

The chain uses TRBV7-3 and TRBJ2-1; D is possibly TRBD1 or TRBD2 (6 bases each). The CDR3 is made up of 15 amino acids. V was cut by 2 bases and J by 5 bases, with 13 bases left in between. Germline values: CDR1 SGHTA, CDR2 FQGTGA. The CDR3 protein is CASSLLGGPNNEQFF. CDR3 sequence (DNA): TGTGCCAGCAGCTTACTGGGGGGCCCCAACAATGAGCAGTTCTTC.

Here the CDR3 reads CASTLRGVTDTQYF. For the CDR3, the DNA is TGTGCCAGCACCCTAAGAGGGGTCACAGATACGCAGTATTTT. The chain carries TRBV2 and TRBJ2-3, with D tentatively TRBD1 or TRBD2 (5 bases each). CDR1 is SNHLY, CDR2 FYNNEI, per germline. CDR3 length: 14 residues. V was clipped by 7 bases and J by 2 bases, with 13 bases between them.

The chain couples TRBV11-2 to TRBJ1-1; maybe TRBD1 (5 bases). With 5 bases removed from V and 1 base from J, the gap between germline ends came to 8 bases. There are 13 residues in the CDR3. CDR1 is SGHAT and CDR2 is FQNNGV in the germline V gene. The chain's CDR3 is CASSPGRNTEAFF. In DNA, the CDR3 is TGTGCCAGCAGCCCGGGACGGAACACTGAAGCTTTCTTT.

The chain links TRBV6-2 or TRBV6-3 to TRBJ2-7; D tentatively reads TRBD1 or TRBD2 (5 bases each). CDR3 length: 15 amino acids. The V and J ends lost 6 bases and 7 bases respectively, with 22 bases between them. Germline values: CDR1 MNHEY, CDR2 SVGEGT. DNA of the CDR3: TGTGCCAGCAGCCCTGGGACCTCCCCAGCTGCGGAGCAGTACTTC. As protein: CASSPGTSPAAEQYF.

This clonotype was counted a few times. This chain joins TRBV11-2 and TRBJ2-3; possible D gene TRBD2, 6 bases. Trimming cost V 0 bases and J 0 bases, with 7 bases left between them. This CDR3 contains 15 residues. Germline V gives CDR1 SGHAT, CDR2 FQNNGV. The CDR3 here is CASSLDGTSTDTQYF. In nucleotides, the CDR3 is TGTGCCAGCAGCTTAGACGGGACTAGCACAGATACGCAGTATTTT.

The chain recombines TRBV7-8 with TRBJ2-7; tentative D call: TRBD1 (5 bases). The CDR3 covers 15 residues. Trimming stripped 5 bases from V and 2 bases from J, with 16 bases between. CDR1 SGHVS and CDR2 FQNEAQ come from the germline V gene. CDR3 DNA: TGTGCCAGCAGCCCGATTCGACAGTCGGCCTACGAGCAGTACTTC. Translating it yields CASSPIRQSAYEQYF.

This clonotype was counted only a few times. V and J are TRBV3-1 and TRBJ1-5; D gene ambiguous. Trimming shortened V by 0 bases and J by 9 bases, and 9 bases separated the two germline ends. This CDR3 contains 13 residues. In germline, CDR1 is LGHDT, CDR2 YNNKEL (reference sequence). The DNA for the CDR3 is TGTGCCAGCAGCCAAGATGCGACCACGCCCCAGCATTTT. This sequence encodes CASSQDATTPQHF.

V and J are TRBV20-1 and TRBJ2-3, with TRBD1 identical over 7 bases. V lost 2 bases, J lost 0 bases, and 5 bases stayed unmatched. The CDR3 spans 15 residues. From germline, CDR1 is DFQATT and CDR2 SNEGSKA (reference sequence). This CDR3 is CSARSGTASTDTQYF. As DNA, the CDR3 is TGCAGTGCTAGATCCGGGACAGCCAGCACAGATACGCAGTATTTT.

The gene calls are TRBV5-1 and TRBJ2-1, with 9 bases identical to TRBD2. Germline-derived CDR1 and CDR2 are SGHRS and YFSETQ. The CDR3 is 15 amino acids. The V and J ends lost 1 base and 10 bases, in that order; junction bases with no gene match: 9. This CDR3 reads CASSLIVSGGGEQFF. CDR3 bases: TGCGCCAGCAGCTTGATTGTTAGCGGGGGAGGAGAGCAGTTCTTC.

This chain joins TRBV5-4 and TRBJ1-1; D remains ambiguous. Germline lookup yields CDR1 SGHNT and CDR2 YYREEE (reference sequence). V lost 0 bases to trimming and J lost 4 bases, with 16 bases between them. The CDR3 covers 16 residues. The chain's CDR3 is CASSLEPGSGSTEAFF. Written as DNA, the CDR3 is TGTGCCAGCAGCTTGGAGCCAGGATCGGGGAGCACTGAAGCTTTCTTT.

The chain combines TRBV18 with TRBJ1-1; D gene unclear. The CDR3 extends over 13 amino acids. CDR1 is KGHSH, CDR2 LQKENI, per germline. Trimming took off 6 bases at V and 4 bases at J, with 12 bases between the two ends. The CDR3 region is CASSPGETTEAFF. Here the CDR3 DNA reads TGTGCCAGCTCCCCGGGAGAAACCACTGAAGCTTTCTTT.

The chain is built from TRBV11-2 and TRBJ1-1, with 7 bases lining up with TRBD1. The junction had 10 bases not matched to a gene; V was cut back by 1 base and J by 2 bases. Germline loops: CDR1 SGHAT, CDR2 FQNNGV. The CDR3 is made up of 17 amino acids. Here the CDR3 DNA reads TGTGCCAGCAGCTTAGGCCGCAGGGACAGTCAAAACACTGAAGCTTTCTTT. This encodes CASSLGRRDSQNTEAFF.

V is TRBV6-2 or TRBV6-3 and J is TRBJ2-5; D is perhaps TRBD2 (5 bases). The V and J ends lost 5 bases and 1 base respectively, with 14 bases between them. The CDR3 loop spans 15 amino acids. Germline V gene lookup returns CDR1 MNHEY and CDR2 SVGEGT. CDR3: CASSHQDWGQETQYF. As DNA, the CDR3 is TGTGCCAGCAGTCACCAGGACTGGGGCCAAGAGACCCAGTACTTC.

V is TRBV29-1 and J is TRBJ1-1, with D unresolved. The CDR3 is 11 amino acids. Germline V gene data show CDR1 as SQVTM and CDR2 as ANQGSEA. V lost 5 bases and J 11 bases, leaving 15 bases between the germline ends. The CDR3 here is CSVLKNSWAFF. CDR3 nucleotide sequence: TGCAGCGTTCTAAAGAATTCTTGGGCTTTCTTT.

This clonotype has a handful of counts. The chain employs TRBV7-6 and TRBJ1-1; 7 bases are a match to TRBD1. Germline trimming cut 5 bases from V and 7 bases from J; bases unmatched to any gene: 7. Germline V lookup: CDR1 SGHVS, CDR2 FNYEAQ. This CDR3 has 13 residues. The CDR3 DNA is TGTGCCAGCAGCGCCCGTGGGACAGATGAAGCTTTCTTT. This codes for CASSARGTDEAFF.

This clonotype has more than one count but fewer than ten. The V call is TRBV12-3 or TRBV12-4, the J call TRBJ2-5, with unresolved D. CDR3 size: 13 residues. V lost 5 bases and J lost 4, with 11 bases in between. The CDR3 DNA reads TGTGCCAGCAGTCCTGCCCTGTCAGAGACCCAGTACTTC. It specifies CASSPALSETQYF.

The V gene is TRBV6-1, the J gene TRBJ1-6; D is unresolved. Trimming cost V 1 base and J 7 bases, with 11 bases left between them. CDR1 and CDR2 from the germline V gene are MNHNS and SASEGT. The CDR3 is 15 residues long. Here the CDR3 DNA reads TGTGCCAGCAGTGAAGACCCCGTCCCCAATTCACCCCTCCACTTT. It encodes CASSEDPVPNSPLHF.

The V and J genes are TRBV6-6 and TRBJ2-7, with 16 bases identical to TRBD2. The germline gives CDR1 MNHNY, CDR2 SVGAGI (reference sequence). V lost 6 bases and J lost 7; bases outside the gene matches: 6. The CDR3 has 15 amino acids. The CDR3 region is CASSPGLAGGSEQYF. The CDR3 nucleotides read TGTGCCAGCAGCCCGGGACTAGCGGGGGGGTCAGAGCAGTACTTC.

This clonotype was seen repeatedly, ten times or more. The chain carries TRBV11-2 and TRBJ2-4; no definite D call. The germline V gene has CDR1 SGHAT and CDR2 FQNNGV. This CDR3 has 15 residues. Trimming took off 0 bases at V and 6 bases at J, with 12 bases between the two ends. Here the CDR3 DNA reads TGTGCCAGCAGCTTAGAAGGTGGGATGAGAAACATTCAGTACTTC. Translation: CASSLEGGMRNIQYF.

The chain links TRBV4-1 to TRBJ2-5, with no clear D. Trimming took 0 bases from V and 5 from J, leaving 13 bases between them. Germline CDR1 is MGHRA and CDR2 is YSYEKL. The CDR3 contains 15 residues. CDR3 region: CASSQDVDLGETQYF. CDR3 DNA sequence: TGCGCCAGCAGCCAAGATGTGGATCTAGGGGAGACCCAGTACTTC.